These 19 T cell receptor beta chains were sequenced from one sample in a study of T cells after yellow fever vaccination. TCRdb called the 5' RACE reads again in MiXCR, with one record for every CDR3 protein. The sample lists 300,000 to 400,000 distinct CDR3 sequences; about 11% were seen once. The sequencing used CD4+ T cells sorted from PBMCs, collected 45 days after the yellow fever booster vaccination. These receptors were taken from a man younger than 35 who received the YFV17D yellow fever vaccine.

This clonotype has only a few counts. The chain is built from TRBV20-1 and TRBJ2-7; TRBD1 might be the D (5 bases). The CDR3 runs 13 residues. CDR1 DFQATT and CDR2 SNEGSKA come from the germline V gene (reference sequence). V shed 6 bases and J shed 3 bases, with 15 bases lying between them. The CDR3 is CSAPPSQGYEQYF. DNA of the CDR3: TGCAGTGCGCCCCCTTCCCAGGGCTACGAGCAGTACTTC.

The V call is TRBV9, the J call TRBJ2-5, with TRBD1 matching 8 bases. This CDR3 contains 15 residues. The V gene's germline CDR1 is SGDLS and CDR2 YYNGEE. The V segment lost 1 base and the J segment 5 bases; nucleotides outside the gene matches: 7. In nucleotides, the CDR3 is TGTGCCAGCAGCGTACAGGGGGCGCGATGGGAGACCCAGTACTTC. This codes for CASSVQGARWETQYF.

The gene calls are TRBV29-1 and TRBJ1-1; 7 positions agree with TRBD1. With V trimmed by 4 bases and J by 1 base, 12 bases remained unmatched. The CDR3 is 16 residues long. Germline values: CDR1 SQVTM, CDR2 ANQGSEA. In nucleotides, the CDR3 is TGCAGCGTTGGTATGACGCAGGGGGTAACGAACACTGAAGCTTTCTTT. As protein: CSVGMTQGVTNTEAFF.

In its sample, this clonotype was seen many times. One end of the junction does not line up with germline, which may come from a read error. The CDR3 bases are TGTGCCAGCAGCCAAGGGAGCCTGAGGGCCACGGGTCTGCAATTT. Amino acids: CASSQGSLRATGLQF. The chain is built from TRBV4-2 and TRBJ1-6, with unresolved D. The germline gives CDR1 LGHNA, CDR2 YNFKEQ. CDR3 size: 15 residues.

This clonotype was detected a few times. As DNA, the CDR3 is TGCGCCAGCGGGGAGACAGGGACTACCGAGCAGTACTTC. It is translated as CASGETGTTEQYF. The chain couples TRBV10-1 to TRBJ2-7; D is tentatively TRBD1 or TRBD2 (7 bases each). Between the trimmed V and J ends, which lost 8 bases and 6 bases, there was a span of 17 bases. CDR3 size: 13 residues. Per germline, CDR1 WNHNN and CDR2 SYGVQD (reference sequence).

The genes are TRBV10-3 and TRBJ2-3; the D gene is possibly TRBD1 (5 bases). Trimming pared 2 bases from V and 2 bases from J, leaving 11 bases between. CDR3 size: 15 residues. Germline V gene lookup returns CDR1 ENHRY and CDR2 SYGVKD. The CDR3 DNA sequence: TGTGCCATCAGTGAGCCTCGACAGTACACAGATACGCAGTATTTT. Translated: CAISEPRQYTDTQYF.

This rearrangement joins TRBV20-1 to TRBJ1-5; maybe TRBD1 (5 bases). Germline CDR1 DFQATT, CDR2 SNEGSKA (reference sequence). This CDR3 has 15 amino acids. The CDR3 DNA sequence: TGCAGCTCCCAGTCCGGGGGAAGAGGCAATCAGCCCCAGCATTTT. Its translation: CSSQSGGRGNQPQHF.

This clonotype was seen many times. This rearrangement joins TRBV5-1 to TRBJ2-7; 9 nucleotides align to TRBD1. This CDR3 has 14 amino acids. J gave up 3 bases and V 4 bases, and 5 bases lay outside the gene matches. CDR1 is SGHRS, CDR2 YFSETQ, per germline. The CDR3 reads CASSGLTGGYEQYF. The CDR3 nucleotides read TGCGCCAGCAGCGGACTGACAGGGGGCTACGAGCAGTACTTC. The full variable domain, in which reference TRBV5-1 and TRBJ2-7 provide the parts outside the CDR3, is KAGVTQTPRYLIKTRGQQVTLSCSPISGHRSVSWYQQTPGQGLQFLFEYFSETQRNKGNFPGRFSGRQFSNSRSEMNVSTLELGDSALYLCASSGLTGGYEQYFGPGTRLTVT.

This rearrangement joins TRBV6-5 to TRBJ2-5; 7 bases align to TRBD1. Trimming took 4 bases from V and 6 from J; bases not matched to a gene: 8. Germline V gives CDR1 MNHEY, CDR2 SVGAGI. There are 14 residues in the CDR3. The CDR3, as DNA: TGTGCCAGCAGTTGGGGGACAGTGGGCAAGACCCAGTACTTC. Residues: CASSWGTVGKTQYF.

This clonotype was counted between two and nine times. V usage is TRBV28 and J usage is TRBJ1-5, with D maybe TRBD1 (5 bases). CDR1 and CDR2 (germline): MDHEN, SYDVKM. V lost 3 bases and J 6 bases, leaving 12 bases between the germline ends. This CDR3 spans 14 amino acids. CDR3 sequence reads: CASSFGGEGQPQHF. The CDR3 coding sequence is TGTGCCAGCAGTTTCGGGGGTGAGGGTCAGCCCCAGCATTTT.

This clonotype was observed a handful of times. This chain joins TRBV30 and TRBJ1-2; D unresolved. The germline V and J ends were trimmed by 0 bases and 8 bases, with 13 bases remaining between them. In germline, CDR1 is GTSNPN, CDR2 SVGIG (reference sequence). The CDR3 is made up of 13 amino acids. The DNA for the CDR3 is TGTGCCTGGAGTGTACTCTCGGGGAAGGGCTACACCTTC. Amino acids: CAWSVLSGKGYTF.

The V call is TRBV20-1, the J call TRBJ1-5, with 7 bases lining up with TRBD1. Germline V gene lookup returns CDR1 DFQATT and CDR2 SNEGSKA (reference sequence). The CDR3 covers 16 residues. The V and J ends lost 1 base and 2 bases, in that order; junction bases with no gene match: 8. CDR3 sequence reads: CSARVGATGRNQPQHF. In DNA, the CDR3 is TGCAGTGCTAGAGTGGGGGCGACAGGGCGCAATCAGCCCCAGCATTTT.

V usage is TRBV4-3 and J usage is TRBJ1-6; D is uncertain. Trimming took 1 base from V and 4 from J, leaving 8 bases between them. This CDR3 is 15 amino acids long. Germline assignment: CDR1 LGHNA and CDR2 YSLEER. The CDR3 sequence: CASSQGPAYNSPLHF. The CDR3 bases are TGCGCCAGCAGCCAAGGCCCCGCGTATAATTCACCCCTCCACTTT.

This chain connects TRBV2 to TRBJ1-1; D is unresolved. Germline V gene sequence: CDR1 SNHLY, CDR2 FYNNEI. The ends were cut back, 7 bases at V and 2 bases at J, with 14 bases in the middle. The CDR3 sequence is 14 residues long. In DNA form, the CDR3 reads TGTGCCAGCACGACGCTTTGGTCCAACACTGAAGCTTTCTTT. This codes for CASTTLWSNTEAFF. Looking up the rest from reference TRBV2 and TRBJ1-1 gives the full variable domain: EPEVTQTPSHQVTQMGQEVILRCVPISNHLYFYWYRQILGQKVEFLVSFYNNEISEKSEIFDDQFSVERPDGSNFTLKIRSTKLEDSAMYFCASTTLWSNTEAFFGQGTRLTVV.

The chain employs TRBV20-1 and TRBJ1-2; D is uncertain. This CDR3 comprises 12 residues. Trimming left V 5 bases short and J 10 bases short, with 17 bases between. Germline CDR1 is DFQATT and CDR2 is SNEGSKA (reference sequence). CDR3 residues: CSASPTGPAYTF. CDR3 in DNA: TGCAGTGCTTCTCCGACTGGACCTGCCTACACCTTC.

The rearrangement uses TRBV30 and TRBJ1-1; D is possibly TRBD1 (6 bases). Germline V CDR1 and CDR2: GTSNPN, SVGIG (reference sequence). CDR3 length equals 16 residues. Deletions cut 4 bases from V and 10 bases from J, with 28 bases between. CDR3: CAWTDQRRPGALGAFF. The CDR3 DNA is TGTGCCTGGACCGACCAACGGAGGCCAGGGGCGTTGGGAGCTTTCTTT.

This clonotype occurred a few times. This chain connects TRBV20-1 to TRBJ1-1, with a possible D match to TRBD1 (6 bases). The CDR3 sequence is 13 residues long. Per germline, CDR1 DFQATT and CDR2 SNEGSKA (reference sequence). Trimming pared 5 bases from V and 4 bases from J, leaving 14 bases between. CDR3 DNA sequence: TGCAGTGCTGACCTTCGGGGGGCCACTGAAGCTTTCTTT. Its translation: CSADLRGATEAFF.

This clonotype was found a few times. The V call is TRBV5-5, the J call TRBJ2-6; D is unclear. The CDR3 has 11 amino acids. Trimming pared 6 bases from V and 5 bases from J, leaving 3 bases between. The V gene's germline CDR1 is SGHKS and CDR2 YYEKEE (reference sequence). For the CDR3, the DNA is TGTGCCAGCACCTGGGCCAACGTCCTGACTTTC. Protein sequence: CASTWANVLTF.

This clonotype was observed many times. The chain combines TRBV7-2 with TRBJ2-7, with 9 bases that match TRBD1. Germline V gene lookup returns CDR1 SGHTA and CDR2 FQGNSA. CDR3 size: 15 residues. The V segment lost 4 bases and the J segment 0 bases; nucleotides outside the gene matches: 4. The CDR3 nucleotides are TGTGCCAGCAGCTCGAGGACAGGGGCCTCCTACGAGCAGTACTTC. This sequence encodes CASSSRTGASYEQYF.